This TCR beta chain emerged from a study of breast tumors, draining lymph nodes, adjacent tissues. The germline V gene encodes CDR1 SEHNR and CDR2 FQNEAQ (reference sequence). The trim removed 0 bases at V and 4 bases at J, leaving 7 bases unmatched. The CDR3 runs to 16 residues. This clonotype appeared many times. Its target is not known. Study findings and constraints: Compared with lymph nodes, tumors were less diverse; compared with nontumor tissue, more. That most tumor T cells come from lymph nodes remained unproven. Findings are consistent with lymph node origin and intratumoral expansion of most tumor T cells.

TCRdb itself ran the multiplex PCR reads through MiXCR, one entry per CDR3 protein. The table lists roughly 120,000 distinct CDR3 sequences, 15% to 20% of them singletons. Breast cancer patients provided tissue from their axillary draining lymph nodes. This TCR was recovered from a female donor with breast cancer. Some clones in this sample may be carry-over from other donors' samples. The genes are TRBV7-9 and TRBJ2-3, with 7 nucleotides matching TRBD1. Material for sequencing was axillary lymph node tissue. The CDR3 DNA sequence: TGTGCCAGCAGCTTAGCAGGGGGCGGACGGTCAGATACGCAGTATTTT. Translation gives CASSLAGGGRSDTQYF.